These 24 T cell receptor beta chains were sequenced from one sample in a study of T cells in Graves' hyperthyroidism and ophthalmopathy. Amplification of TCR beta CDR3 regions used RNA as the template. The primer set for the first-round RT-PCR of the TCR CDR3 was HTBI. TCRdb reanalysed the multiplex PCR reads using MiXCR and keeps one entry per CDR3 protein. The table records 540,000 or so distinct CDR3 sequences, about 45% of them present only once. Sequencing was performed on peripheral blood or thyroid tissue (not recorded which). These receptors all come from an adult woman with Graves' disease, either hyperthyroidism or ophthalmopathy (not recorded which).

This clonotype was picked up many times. The CDR3 sequence: CSVGGRAGYGYTF. The DNA for the CDR3 is TGCAGCGTTGGGGGCAGGGCCGGCTATGGCTACACCTTC. The genes are TRBV29-1 and TRBJ1-2; the D gene is possibly TRBD1 (5 bases). V shed 4 bases and J shed 4 bases, with 13 bases lying between them. Germline-derived CDR1 and CDR2 are SQVTM and ANQGSEA. CDR3 length: 13 amino acids.

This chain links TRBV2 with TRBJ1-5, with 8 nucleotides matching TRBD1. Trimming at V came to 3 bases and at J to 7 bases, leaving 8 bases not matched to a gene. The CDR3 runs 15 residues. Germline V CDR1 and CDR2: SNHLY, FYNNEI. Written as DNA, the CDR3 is TGTGCCAGCAGTGAGGAACAGGGGGACGAGCAGCCCCAGCATTTT. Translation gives CASSEEQGDEQPQHF.

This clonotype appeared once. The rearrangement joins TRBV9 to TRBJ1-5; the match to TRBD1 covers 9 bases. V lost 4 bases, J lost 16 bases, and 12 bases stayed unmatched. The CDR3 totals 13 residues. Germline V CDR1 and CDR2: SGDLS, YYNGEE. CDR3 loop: CASSPHTGDRAHF. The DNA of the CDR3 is TGTGCCAGCAGCCCTCACACCGGGGACAGGGCTCATTTT.

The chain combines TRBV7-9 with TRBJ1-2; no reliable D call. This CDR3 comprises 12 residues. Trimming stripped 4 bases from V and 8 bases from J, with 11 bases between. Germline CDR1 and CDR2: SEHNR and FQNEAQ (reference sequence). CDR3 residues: CASSSLTRGYTF. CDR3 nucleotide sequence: TGTGCCAGCAGCTCCCTAACCAGGGGCTACACCTTC. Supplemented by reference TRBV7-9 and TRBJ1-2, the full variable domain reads DTGVSQNPRHKITKRGQNVTFRCDPISEHNRLYWYRQTLGQGPEFLTYFQNEAQLEKSRLLSDRFSAERPKGSFSTLEIQRTEQGDSAMYLCASSSLTRGYTFGSGTRLTVV.

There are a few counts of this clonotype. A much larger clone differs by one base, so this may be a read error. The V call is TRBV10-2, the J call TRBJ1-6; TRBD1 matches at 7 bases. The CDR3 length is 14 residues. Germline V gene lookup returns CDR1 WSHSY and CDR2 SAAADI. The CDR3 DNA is TGTGCCAGCAGTGACCGACAGGGTAATCCACCCCTCCACTTT. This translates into CASSDRQGNPPLHF.

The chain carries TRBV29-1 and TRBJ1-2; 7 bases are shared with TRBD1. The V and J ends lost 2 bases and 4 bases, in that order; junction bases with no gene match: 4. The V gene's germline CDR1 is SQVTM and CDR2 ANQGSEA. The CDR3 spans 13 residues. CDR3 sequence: CSVETGEVYGYTF. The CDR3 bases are TGCAGCGTTGAAACAGGGGAAGTCTATGGCTACACCTTC.

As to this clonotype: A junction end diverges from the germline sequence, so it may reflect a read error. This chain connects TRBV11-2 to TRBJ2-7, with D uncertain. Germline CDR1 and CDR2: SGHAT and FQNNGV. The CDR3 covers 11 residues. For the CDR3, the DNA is TGTGCCAGCAGCCTTGGACGGCTTTTAGACTTC. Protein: CASSLGRLLDF. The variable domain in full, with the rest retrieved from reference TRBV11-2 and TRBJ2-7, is EAGVAQSPRYKIIEKRQSVAFWCNPISGHATLYWYQQILGQGPKLLIQFQNNGVVDDSQLPKDRFSAERLKGVDSTLKIQPAKLEDSAVYLCASSLGRLLDFGPGTRLTVT.

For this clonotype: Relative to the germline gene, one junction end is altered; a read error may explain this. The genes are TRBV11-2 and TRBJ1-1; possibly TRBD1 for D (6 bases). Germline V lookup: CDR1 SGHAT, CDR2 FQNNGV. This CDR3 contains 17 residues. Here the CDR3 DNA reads TGTGCCAGCAGCCATCCTGGACGCAGGGGTACGAACACTGAAACTTTCTTT. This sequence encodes CASSHPGRRGTNTETFF.

The CDR3: CASSLLLGQGDTEAFF. The CDR3 nucleotides read TGTGCCAGCAGCTTACTGCTCGGACAAGGTGACACTGAAGCTTTCTTT. The V gene is TRBV7-9, the J gene TRBJ1-1, with D tentatively TRBD1 (5 bases). The CDR3 length is 16 residues. V lost 2 bases to trimming and J lost 3 bases, with 16 bases between them. CDR1 and CDR2 from the germline V gene are SEHNR and FQNEAQ (reference sequence).

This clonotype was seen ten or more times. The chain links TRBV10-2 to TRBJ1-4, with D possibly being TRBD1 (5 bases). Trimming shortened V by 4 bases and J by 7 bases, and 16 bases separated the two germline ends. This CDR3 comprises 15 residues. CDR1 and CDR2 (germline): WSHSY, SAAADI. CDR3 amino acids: CASSAGTAVGEKLFF. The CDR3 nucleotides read TGCGCCAGCAGTGCCGGGACCGCAGTTGGTGAAAAACTGTTTTTT.

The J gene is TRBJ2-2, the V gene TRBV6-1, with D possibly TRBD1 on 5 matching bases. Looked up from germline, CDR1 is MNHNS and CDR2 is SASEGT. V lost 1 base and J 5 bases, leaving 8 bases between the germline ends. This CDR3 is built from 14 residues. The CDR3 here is CASSEDRITGELFF. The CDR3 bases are TGTGCCAGCAGTGAAGACAGGATTACCGGGGAGCTGTTTTTT.

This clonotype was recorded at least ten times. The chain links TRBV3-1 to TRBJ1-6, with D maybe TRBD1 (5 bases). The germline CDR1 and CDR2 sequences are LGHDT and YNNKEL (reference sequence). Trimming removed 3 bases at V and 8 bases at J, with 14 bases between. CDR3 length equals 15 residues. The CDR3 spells CASSQGSRGHSPLHF. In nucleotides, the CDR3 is TGTGCCAGCAGCCAGGGATCTAGGGGTCATTCACCCCTCCACTTT. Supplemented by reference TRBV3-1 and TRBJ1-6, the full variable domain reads DTAVSQTPKYLVTQMGNDKSIKCEQNLGHDTMYWYKQDSKKFLKIMFSYNNKELIINETVPNRFSPKSPDKAHLNLHINSLELGDSAVYFCASSQGSRGHSPLHFGNGTRLTVT.

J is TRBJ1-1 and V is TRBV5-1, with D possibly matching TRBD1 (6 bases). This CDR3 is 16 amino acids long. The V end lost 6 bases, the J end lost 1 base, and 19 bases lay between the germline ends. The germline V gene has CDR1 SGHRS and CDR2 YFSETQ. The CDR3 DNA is TGCGCCAGCAACTACGGCCCAGGGGACGGGAACACTGAAGCTTTCTTT. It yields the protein CASNYGPGDGNTEAFF.

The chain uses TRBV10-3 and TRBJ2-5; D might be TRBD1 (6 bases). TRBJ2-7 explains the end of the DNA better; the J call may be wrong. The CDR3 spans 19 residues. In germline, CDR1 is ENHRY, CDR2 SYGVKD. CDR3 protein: CAISEEGEIVGDWPYEQYF. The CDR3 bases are TGTGCCATCAGTGAGGAGGGGGAAATAGTGGGAGACTGGCCCTACGAGCAGTACTTC.

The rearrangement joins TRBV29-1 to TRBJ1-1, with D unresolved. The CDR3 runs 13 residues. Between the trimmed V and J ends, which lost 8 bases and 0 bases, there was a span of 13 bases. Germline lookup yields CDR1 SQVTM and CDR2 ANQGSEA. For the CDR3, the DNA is TGCAGCAGTTACGACACCATGAACACTGAAGCTTTCTTT. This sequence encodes CSSYDTMNTEAFF.

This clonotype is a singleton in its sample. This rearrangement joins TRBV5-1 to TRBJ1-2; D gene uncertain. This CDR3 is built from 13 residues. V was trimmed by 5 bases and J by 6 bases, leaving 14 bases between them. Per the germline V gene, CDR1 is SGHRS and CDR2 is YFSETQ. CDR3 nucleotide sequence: TGCGCCAGCAGAATGGAGCCAAGCAATGGCTACACCTTC. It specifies CASRMEPSNGYTF.

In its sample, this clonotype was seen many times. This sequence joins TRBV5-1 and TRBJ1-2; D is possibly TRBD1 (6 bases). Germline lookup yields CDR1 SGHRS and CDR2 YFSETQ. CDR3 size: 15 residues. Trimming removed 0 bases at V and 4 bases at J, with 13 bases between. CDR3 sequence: CASSLEFGGLYGYTF. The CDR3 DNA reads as TGCGCCAGCAGCTTGGAATTCGGGGGGCTCTATGGCTACACCTTC. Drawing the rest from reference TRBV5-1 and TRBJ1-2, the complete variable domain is KAGVTQTPRYLIKTRGQQVTLSCSPISGHRSVSWYQQTPGQGLQFLFEYFSETQRNKGNFPGRFSGRQFSNSRSEMNVSTLELGDSALYLCASSLEFGGLYGYTFGSGTRLTVV.

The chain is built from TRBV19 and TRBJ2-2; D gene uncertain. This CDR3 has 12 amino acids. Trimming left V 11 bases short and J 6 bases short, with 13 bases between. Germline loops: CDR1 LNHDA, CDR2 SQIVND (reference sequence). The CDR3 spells CAWSVPSGELFF. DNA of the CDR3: TGTGCCTGGAGTGTACCTTCCGGGGAGCTGTTTTTT.

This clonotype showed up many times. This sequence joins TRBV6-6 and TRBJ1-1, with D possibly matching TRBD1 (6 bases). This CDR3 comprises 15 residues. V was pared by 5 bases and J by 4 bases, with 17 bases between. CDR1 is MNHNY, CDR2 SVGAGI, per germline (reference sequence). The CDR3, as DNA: TGTGCCAGCAGTCTCCTGAGCCGGGGGGCCACTGAAGCTTTCTTT. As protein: CASSLLSRGATEAFF.

The CDR3 loop is CASSLDSGEATQYF. In DNA form, the CDR3 reads TGTGCCAGCAGCTTAGATTCGGGAGAGGCTACCCAGTACTTC. The rearrangement links TRBV7-8 to TRBJ2-5; perhaps TRBD2 as D (6 bases). This CDR3 contains 14 residues. V was trimmed by 1 base and J by 8 bases, leaving 14 bases between them. The germline V gene has CDR1 SGHVS and CDR2 FQNEAQ.

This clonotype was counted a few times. CDR3 sequence: CSVGTSSNQPQHF. The CDR3 DNA reads TGCAGCGTGGGGACAAGTAGCAATCAGCCCCAGCATTTT. The gene calls are TRBV29-1 and TRBJ1-5, with D possibly being TRBD1 (6 bases). Germline CDR1 and CDR2: SQVTM and ANQGSEA. This CDR3 spans 13 amino acids. The germline V and J ends were trimmed by 6 bases and 0 bases, with 9 bases remaining between them.

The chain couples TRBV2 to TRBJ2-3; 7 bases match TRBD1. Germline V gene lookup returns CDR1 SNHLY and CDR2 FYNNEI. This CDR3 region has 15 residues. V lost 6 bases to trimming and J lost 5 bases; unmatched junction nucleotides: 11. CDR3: CASSLGQSPVDTQYF. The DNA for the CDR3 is TGTGCCAGCAGCTTGGGACAGAGTCCGGTAGATACGCAGTATTTT.

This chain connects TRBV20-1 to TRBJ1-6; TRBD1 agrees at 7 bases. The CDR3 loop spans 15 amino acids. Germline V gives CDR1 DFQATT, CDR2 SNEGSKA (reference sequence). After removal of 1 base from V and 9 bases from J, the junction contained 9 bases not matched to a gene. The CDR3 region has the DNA TGCAGTGCTAGAGTGACAGGGCAAGAGGTTTCACCCCTCCACTTT. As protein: CSARVTGQEVSPLHF.

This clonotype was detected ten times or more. CDR3 loop: CASSLASGTYPYGYTF. Here the CDR3 DNA reads TGTGCCAGCAGCTTAGCGTCCGGGACATACCCCTATGGCTACACCTTC. The chain carries TRBV7-9 and TRBJ1-2, with a possible D match to TRBD1 (6 bases). This CDR3 contains 16 residues. Trimming removed 0 bases at V and 4 bases at J, with 15 bases between. From germline, CDR1 is SEHNR and CDR2 FQNEAQ (reference sequence). The complete variable domain, with remaining parts taken from reference TRBV7-9 and TRBJ1-2, reads DTGVSQNPRHKITKRGQNVTFRCDPISEHNRLYWYRQTLGQGPEFLTYFQNEAQLEKSRLLSDRFSAERPKGSFSTLEIQRTEQGDSAMYLCASSLASGTYPYGYTFGSGTRLTVV.